Listed below are T cell receptor beta chains from one sample, sequenced in a study of neoadjuvant anti-PD-1 for oral cavity cancer. Method: immunoSEQ multiplex PCR; TCRdb's copy keeps in-frame clones and lacks some. The data contain about 72,000 clones, roughly 85% of them seen just once; the ten biggest clones take up 3% to 3.5%. The source material was PBMCs, sampled after nivolumab (anti-PD-1) treatment. The receptors stem from a person aged 40-85 years with oral cavity squamous cell carcinoma. Both conserved end residues are part of each CDR3. D genes are given only for firm matches. Part of the rows lack a size; the others show once, few, many or a class for expanded clones.

abundance	d_gene	v_gene	len	j_gene	CDR3aa	CDR3nt
NA	NA	TRBV5-4	13	TRBJ1-2	CASRPAGGQGYTF	TGTGCCAGCAGACCCGCGGGGGGTCAGGGCTACACCTTC
NA	NA	TRBV19	18	TRBJ2-2	CASSIRQRGAGNTGELFF	TGTGCCAGTAGTATTAGGCAAAGGGGCGCTGGGAACACCGGGGAGCTGTTTTTT
few	TRBD1	TRBV6-5	15	TRBJ1-2	CASSGPGTGNYGYTF	TGTGCCAGCAGTGGTCCCGGGACAGGGAACTATGGCTACACCTTC
few	NA	TRBV28	14	TRBJ1-5	CASSFSGNNQPQHF	TGTGCCAGCAGTTTCTCAGGGAACAATCAGCCCCAGCATTTT
NA	NA	TRBV27	15	TRBJ1-4	CASSWGTGINEKLFF	TGTGCCAGCAGTTGGGGGACCGGGATCAATGAAAAACTGTTTTTT
NA	NA	TRBV19	15	TRBJ1-4	CASSESRIPNEKLFF	TGTGCCAGTAGTGAATCCAGAATCCCTAATGAAAAACTGTTTTTT
NA	NA	TRBV10-3	13	TRBJ2-7	CAIRTGSVYEQYF	TGTGCCATCAGAACGGGAAGTGTATACGAGCAGTACTTC
NA	TRBD2	TRBV5-1	15	TRBJ2-1	CASSATSNSYNEQFF	TGCGCCAGCAGCGCGACTAGCAACTCCTACAATGAGCAGTTCTTC
NA	TRBD1	TRBV6-6	12	TRBJ1-2	CASSTGDYGYTF	TGTGCCAGCAGTACAGGGGACTATGGCTACACCTTC
NA	NA	TRBV30	13	TRBJ1-2	CAWSLEAGYGYTF	TGTGCCTGGAGTTTGGAGGCGGGCTATGGCTACACCTTC
NA	NA	TRBV5-1	16	TRBJ2-5	CASSLEGALGGETQYF	TGCGCCAGCAGCTTGGAGGGGGCCCTCGGGGGAGAGACCCAGTACTTC
once	NA	TRBV7-8	13	TRBJ2-7	CASSLGGPYEQYF	TGTGCCAGCAGCTTAGGCGGGCCCTACGAGCAGTACTTC
once	NA	TRBV6-5	13	TRBJ2-1	CASSSAVYNEQFF	TGTGCCAGCAGTTCGGCAGTGTACAATGAGCAGTTCTTC
NA	NA	TRBV5-1	13	TRBJ2-1	CASSLVGGNEQFF	TGCGCCAGCAGCCTGGTGGGCGGCAATGAGCAGTTCTTC
NA	NA	TRBV28	13	TRBJ2-1	CASSPGHRSEQFF	TGTGCCAGCAGCCCTGGACACAGGTCTGAGCAGTTCTTC
NA	TRBD1	TRBV7-2	14	TRBJ1-2	CASAPGGTNYGYTF	TGTGCCAGCGCCCCAGGGGGGACGAACTATGGCTACACCTTC
NA	NA	TRBV11-1	14	TRBJ1-5	CASSRLQANQPQHF	TGTGCCAGCAGCAGACTCCAGGCCAATCAGCCCCAGCATTTT
NA	NA	TRBV7-3	18	TRBJ2-2	CASSPQGVSFANTGELFF	TGTGCCAGCAGCCCCCAAGGAGTTTCGTTCGCGAACACCGGGGAGCTGTTTTTT
NA	NA	TRBV7-2	16	TRBJ1-3	CASSLVGVYSGNTIYF	TGTGCCAGCAGCTTAGTAGGTGTTTACTCTGGAAACACCATATATTTT
NA	NA	TRBV5-4	12	TRBJ2-5	CASSRTTETQYF	TGTGCCAGCAGCCGGACTACGGAGACCCAGTACTTC
NA	NA	TRBV30	14	TRBJ2-5	CAWSVLFGVETQYF	TGTGCCTGGAGTGTCCTCTTCGGGGTCGAGACCCAGTACTTC
NA	NA	TRBV6-5	15	TRBJ1-2	CASSYYLSGNYGYTF	TGTGCCAGCAGTTACTACTTAAGCGGGAACTATGGCTACACCTTC
NA	TRBD1	TRBV2	14	TRBJ1-2	CASRDRDLRYGYTF	TGTGCCAGCAGAGACAGGGATCTAAGATATGGCTACACCTTC
NA	TRBD1	TRBV27	16	TRBJ1-5	CASSLSPTGGSQPQHF	TGTGCCAGCAGTTTATCGCCGACAGGGGGCAGCCAGCCCCAGCATTTT
NA	TRBD1	TRBV5-6	15	TRBJ1-3	CASSPSGGAGNTIYF	TGTGCCAGCAGTCCATCAGGGGGCGCCGGAAACACCATATATTTT
NA	NA	TRBV7-9	14	TRBJ2-3	CASSLVASTDTQYF	TGTGCCAGCAGCTTAGTAGCCAGCACAGATACGCAGTATTTT
NA	NA	TRBV10-3	16	TRBJ2-6	CAISEEVIGGANVLTF	TGTGCCATCAGTGAGGAGGTTATAGGGGGGGCCAACGTCCTGACTTTC
NA	NA	TRBV11-2	13	TRBJ1-1	CASSRLEGTEAFF	TGTGCCAGCAGCCGATTGGAGGGCACTGAAGCTTTCTTT
NA	TRBD1	TRBV7-2	13	TRBJ1-5	CATADRGGQPQHF	TGTGCCACCGCGGACAGGGGAGGCCAGCCCCAGCATTTT
NA	NA	TRBV6-1	15	TRBJ2-1	CASSSGASGSNEQFF	TGTGCCAGCAGTTCGGGGGCTAGCGGTTCCAATGAGCAGTTCTTC
NA	NA	TRBV7-2	14	TRBJ1-3	CASSPGTYGNTIYF	TGTGCCAGCAGCCCAGGGACATATGGAAACACCATATATTTT
once	NA	TRBV30	15	TRBJ2-6	CAWSGLVTGANVLTF	TGTGCCTGGAGTGGTCTTGTGACTGGGGCCAACGTCCTGACTTTC
NA	NA	TRBV18	16	TRBJ2-5	CASSPRQSGEGETQYF	TGTGCCAGCTCACCCCGCCAGTCTGGAGAGGGAGAGACCCAGTACTTC
NA	TRBD1	TRBV27	15	TRBJ2-7	CASSISGTGGSKQYF	TGTGCCAGCAGTATATCCGGGACAGGGGGTAGTAAGCAGTACTTC
NA	NA	TRBV11-2	14	TRBJ2-7	CASSLENGGYEQYF	TGTGCCAGCAGCTTAGAGAATGGTGGCTACGAGCAGTACTTC
NA	TRBD1	TRBV9	16	TRBJ2-3	CASSEPDRGGTDTQYF	TGTGCCAGCAGCGAACCGGACAGGGGCGGAACAGATACGCAGTATTTT
NA	NA	TRBV6-1	14	TRBJ2-7	CASRRSGSIYEQYF	TGTGCCAGCAGACGATCCGGGTCTATCTACGAGCAGTACTTC
once	NA	TRBV9	14	TRBJ2-1	CASSETQMHNEQFF	TGTGCCAGCAGCGAAACTCAGATGCACAATGAGCAGTTCTTC
NA	TRBD2	TRBV6-5	15	TRBJ2-3	CASSITSGRTDTQYF	TGTGCCAGCAGTATAACTAGCGGGAGGACGGATACGCAGTATTTT
NA	NA	TRBV2	15	TRBJ2-3	CASSVGTPYTDTQYF	TGTGCCAGCAGTGTGGGGACTCCTTACACAGATACGCAGTATTTT
NA	NA	TRBV6-4	14	TRBJ1-5	CASSEGYSNQPQHF	TGTGCCAGCAGTGAGGGTTATAGCAATCAGCCCCAGCATTTT
NA	TRBD2	TRBV19	15	TRBJ2-2	CASSPTSGVTGELFF	TGTGCCAGTAGCCCGACTAGCGGGGTAACCGGGGAGCTGTTTTTT